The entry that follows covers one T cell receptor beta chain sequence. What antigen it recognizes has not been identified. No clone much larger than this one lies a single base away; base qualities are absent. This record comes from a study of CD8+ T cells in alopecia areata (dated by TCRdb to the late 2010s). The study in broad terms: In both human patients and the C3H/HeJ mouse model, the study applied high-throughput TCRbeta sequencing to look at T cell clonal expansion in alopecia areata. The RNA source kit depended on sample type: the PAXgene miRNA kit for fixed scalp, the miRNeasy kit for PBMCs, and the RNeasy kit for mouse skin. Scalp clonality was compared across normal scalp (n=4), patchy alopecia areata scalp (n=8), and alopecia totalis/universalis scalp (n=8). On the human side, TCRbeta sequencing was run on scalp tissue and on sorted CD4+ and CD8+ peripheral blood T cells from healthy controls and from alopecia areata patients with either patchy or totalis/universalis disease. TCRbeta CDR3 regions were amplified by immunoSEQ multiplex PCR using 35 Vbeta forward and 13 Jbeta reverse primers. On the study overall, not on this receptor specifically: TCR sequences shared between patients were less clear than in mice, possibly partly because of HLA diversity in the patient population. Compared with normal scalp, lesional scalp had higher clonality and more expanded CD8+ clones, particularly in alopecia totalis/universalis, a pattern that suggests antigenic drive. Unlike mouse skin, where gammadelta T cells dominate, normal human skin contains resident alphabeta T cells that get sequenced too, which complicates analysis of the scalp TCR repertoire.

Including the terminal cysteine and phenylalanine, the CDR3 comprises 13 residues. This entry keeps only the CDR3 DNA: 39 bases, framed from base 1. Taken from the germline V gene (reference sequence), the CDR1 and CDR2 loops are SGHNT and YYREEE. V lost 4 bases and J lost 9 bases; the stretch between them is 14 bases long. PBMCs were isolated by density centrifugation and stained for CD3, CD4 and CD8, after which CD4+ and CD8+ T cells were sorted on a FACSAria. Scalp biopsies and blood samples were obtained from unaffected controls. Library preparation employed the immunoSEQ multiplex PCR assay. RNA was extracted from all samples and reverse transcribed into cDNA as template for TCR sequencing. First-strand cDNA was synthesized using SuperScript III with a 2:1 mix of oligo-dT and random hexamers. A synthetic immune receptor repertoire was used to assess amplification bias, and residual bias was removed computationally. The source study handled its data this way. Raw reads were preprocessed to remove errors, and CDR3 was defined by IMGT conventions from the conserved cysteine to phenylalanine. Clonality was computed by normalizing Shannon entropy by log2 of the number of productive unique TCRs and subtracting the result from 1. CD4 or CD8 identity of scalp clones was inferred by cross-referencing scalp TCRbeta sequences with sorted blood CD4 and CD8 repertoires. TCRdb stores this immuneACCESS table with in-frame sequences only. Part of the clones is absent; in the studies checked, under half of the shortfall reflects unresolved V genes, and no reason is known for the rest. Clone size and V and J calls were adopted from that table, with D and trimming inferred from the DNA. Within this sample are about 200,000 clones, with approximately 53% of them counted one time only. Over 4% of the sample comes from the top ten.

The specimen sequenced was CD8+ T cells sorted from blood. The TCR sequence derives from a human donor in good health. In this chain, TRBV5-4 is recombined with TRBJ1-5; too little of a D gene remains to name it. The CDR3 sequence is CASSAIIGGPQHF. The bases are TGTGCCAGCAGCGCAATCATAGGTGGGCCCCAGCATTTT. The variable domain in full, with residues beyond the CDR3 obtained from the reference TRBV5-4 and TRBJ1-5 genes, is ETGVTQSPTHLIKTRGQQVTLRCSSQSGHNTVSWYQQALGQGPQFIFQYYREEENGRGNFPPRFSGLQFPNYSSELNVNALELDDSALYLCASSAIIGGPQHFGDGTRLSIL.